This TCR beta chain was sequenced during a study of T cell responses to AZD1222 COVID-19 vaccine. Broader study findings: Among vaccine-associated CD4 TCRs, coverage spanned spike, with dominance at 160-218 and 743-854. Donors were mostly white British, more females; clonal diversity possibly underestimated. Baseline seropositivity characterized only a handful of AZD1222 recipients. Repertoire sampling happened only post peak T cell response.

This CDR3 region has 12 residues. CDR1 is ENHRY, CDR2 SYGVKD, per germline. Trimming removed 11 bases from V and 7 bases from J; junction bases left unmatched: 8. Method: immunoSEQ multiplex PCR; TCRdb's copy keeps in-frame clones and lacks some. The table records some 94,000 clones, about nine tenths of them present only once. Note on this clone: Its matching antigen is unknown.

This sequence was found in an adult who received the AZD1222 COVID-19 vaccine. Specimen: peripheral blood, collected 28 days after the second AZD1222 dose. The V and J genes are TRBV10-3 and TRBJ1-2; 9 positions match TRBD1. The CDR3 bases are TGTGCCGCCGCGGGACAGGGATTTGGCTACACCTTC. It specifies CAAAGQGFGYTF.